Listed below are T cell receptor beta chains from one sample, sequenced in a study of vaccination effects on CD4 cells after COVID-19. These receptors' antigens are unknown. Repertoires were generated with immunoSEQ multiplex PCR, while TCRdb's copy carries only in-frame clones and drops some. The sample yields over 55,000 clones, 75% seen once. The sample was CD4+ T cells from PBMCs cultured with HCoV-OC43 spike peptides, taken before COVID-19 vaccination. The receptors derive from a human donor who received a COVID-19 vaccine. CDR3s include the opening cysteine and the closing phenylalanine or tryptophan. D genes are given only for firm matches. Part of the rows lack a size; the others show once, few, many or a class for expanded clones.

clone_size	cdr3_length	v_call	j_call	d_call	cdr3_aa	cdr3_nt
-	15	TRBV5-1	TRBJ2-5	-	CASAKIQGAQETQYF	TGCGCCAGCGCGAAGATCCAGGGTGCACAAGAGACCCAGTACTTC
once	15	TRBV7-6	TRBJ2-5	-	CASSLDGGGRKVQYF	TGTGCCAGCAGCTTAGATGGGGGGGGGCGAAAGGTCCAGTACTTC
-	14	TRBV5-1	TRBJ2-5	-	CASSLTSWQETQYF	TGCGCCAGCAGCTTGACTAGCTGGCAAGAGACCCAGTACTTC
-	11	TRBV10-2	TRBJ2-1	-	CASIRDNEQFF	TGCGCCAGCATTAGAGACAATGAGCAGTTCTTC
-	15	TRBV7-3	TRBJ2-5	TRBD1	CASSSRQGGQETQYF	TGTGCCAGCAGCTCACGACAGGGGGGACAAGAGACCCAGTACTTC
-	14	TRBV6-5	TRBJ2-5	-	CASSPPLIRETQYF	TGTGCCAGCAGTCCGCCCCTCATACGAGAGACCCAGTACTTC
-	14	TRBV3-1/TRBV3-2	TRBJ1-1	-	CASSSRQVRTEAFF	TGTGCCAGCAGCAGTAGACAGGTAAGGACTGAAGCTTTCTTT
-	16	TRBV7-2	TRBJ2-2	TRBD1	CASSLGGQGRTGELFF	TGTGCCAGCAGCTTAGGGGGACAGGGTAGGACCGGGGAGCTGTTTTTT
-	16	TRBV27	TRBJ2-1	TRBD2	CASRLAGGQDYNEQFF	TGTGCCAGCAGATTAGCGGGGGGGCAGGACTACAATGAGCAGTTCTTC
-	15	TRBV6-5	TRBJ1-6	-	CASTWGHSYNSPLHF	TGTGCCAGTACTTGGGGCCACTCCTATAATTCACCCCTCCACTTT
-	14	TRBV6-5	TRBJ1-2	-	CASSSRGEVAGYTF	TGTGCCAGCAGTTCTCGGGGGGAGGTCGCAGGCTACACCTTC
-	15	TRBV9	TRBJ2-1	-	CASSVALSSDNEQFF	TGTGCCAGCAGCGTAGCTCTTTCCAGCGACAATGAGCAGTTCTTC
-	13	TRBV5-1	TRBJ2-3	-	CASSLRPTDTQYF	TGCGCCAGCAGCTTGAGACCGACAGATACGCAGTATTTT
-	14	TRBV9	TRBJ2-5	TRBD1	CASSPQGAGETQYF	TGTGCCAGCAGCCCACAGGGGGCTGGAGAGACCCAGTACTTC
-	13	TRBV4-1	TRBJ2-3	-	CASSPQGQDTQYF	TGCGCCAGCAGCCCGCAGGGACAAGATACGCAGTATTTT
-	15	TRBV2	TRBJ2-2	-	CASIQTGLDTGELFF	TGTGCCAGCATTCAAACAGGGTTGGACACCGGGGAGCTGTTTTTT
few	15	TRBV15	TRBJ2-2	-	CATSRDQGTAGELFF	TGTGCCACCAGCAGAGATCAGGGAACGGCCGGGGAGCTGTTTTTT
-	13	TRBV12-3/TRBV12-4	TRBJ2-1	TRBD2	CACEASGGGEQFF	TGTGCCTGCGAGGCCAGCGGGGGTGGGGAGCAGTTCTTC
-	14	TRBV2	TRBJ1-2	TRBD1	CASRGDRPNYGYTF	TGTGCCAGCAGGGGGGACAGGCCTAACTATGGCTACACCTTC
-	14	TRBV2	TRBJ1-6	-	CASTRDIDNSPLHF	TGTGCCAGCACCCGGGACATCGATAATTCACCCCTCCACTTT
-	13	TRBV2	TRBJ1-1	-	CASVSDRNTEAFF	TGTGCCAGTGTAAGCGACAGAAACACTGAAGCTTTCTTT
-	16	TRBV5-6	TRBJ1-3	TRBD1	CASSLGQGTSGNTIYF	TGTGCCAGCAGCTTGGGACAGGGGACCTCTGGAAACACCATATATTTT
-	15	TRBV5-1	TRBJ2-3	-	CASSLRTHAQDTQYF	TGCGCCAGCAGCTTGAGAACCCACGCACAAGATACGCAGTATTTT
-	12	TRBV2	TRBJ1-5	-	CATSLGNQPQHF	TGTGCCACCTCCCTCGGCAATCAGCCCCAGCATTTT
-	15	TRBV5-4	TRBJ1-4	TRBD1	CASSLVQGAGEKLFF	TGTGCCAGCAGCTTGGTGCAGGGGGCAGGTGAAAAACTGTTTTTT
once	13	TRBV6-4	TRBJ2-2	-	CASQKDVTGELFF	TGTGCCAGCCAAAAAGATGTAACCGGGGAGCTGTTTTTT
-	15	TRBV5-6	TRBJ2-1	TRBD1	CASSLIYRGNNEQFF	TGTGCCAGCAGCTTGATTTACAGGGGGAACAATGAGCAGTTCTTC
-	15	TRBV7-8	TRBJ2-1	TRBD1	CASSYGTGGYNEQFF	TGTGCCAGCAGCTACGGGACAGGGGGCTACAATGAGCAGTTCTTC
-	14	TRBV3-1/TRBV3-2	TRBJ1-4	-	CASSPYTGIEKLFF	TGTGCCAGCAGCCCGTACACAGGGATCGAAAAACTGTTTTTT
few	16	TRBV24-1	TRBJ2-2	TRBD1	CATSDHGTVNTGELFF	TGTGCCACCAGTGATCACGGGACAGTAAACACCGGGGAGCTGTTTTTT
few	12	TRBV12-3/TRBV12-4	TRBJ1-2	-	CATRRSNYGYTF	TGTGCCACAAGGAGGTCAAACTATGGCTACACCTTC
-	15	TRBV11-1	TRBJ1-4	-	CASSSAGATNEKLFF	TGTGCCAGCAGCTCCGCGGGGGCAACTAATGAAAAACTGTTTTTT
-	14	TRBV6-6	TRBJ1-2	-	CASSLQGSNYGYTF	TGTGCCAGCAGCCTACAGGGAAGTAACTATGGCTACACCTTC
-	14	TRBV7-9	TRBJ2-5	-	CASSLDTTQETQYF	TGTGCCAGCAGCTTAGACACCACACAAGAGACCCAGTACTTC
-	14	TRBV13	TRBJ1-2	TRBD1	CASSLWGQLYGYTF	TGTGCCAGCAGCTTATGGGGACAGCTCTATGGCTACACCTTC
-	16	TRBV2	TRBJ1-3	-	CASSEFPGTGGNTIYF	TGTGCCAGCAGTGAATTTCCGGGCACCGGGGGAAACACCATATATTTT
-	14	TRBV2	TRBJ2-5	-	CASTKVDLEETQYF	TGTGCCAGCACCAAAGTTGACCTAGAAGAGACCCAGTACTTC
-	14	TRBV6-5	TRBJ1-1	-	CASSSWRDNTEAFF	TGTGCCAGCAGTTCTTGGCGGGACAACACTGAAGCTTTCTTT
-	14	TRBV5-4	TRBJ2-5	-	CASSWGGQKETQYF	TGTGCCAGCAGCTGGGGGGGACAGAAAGAGACCCAGTACTTC
-	13	TRBV5-6	TRBJ2-5	-	CASGEFRVVTQYF	TGTGCCAGCGGTGAATTCCGGGTTGTGACCCAGTACTTC
-	15	TRBV10-2	TRBJ1-5	-	CASSESLLLGQPQHF	TGCGCCAGCAGTGAGTCCCTCCTACTAGGTCAGCCCCAGCATTTT
-	13	TRBV24-1	TRBJ2-5	-	CATSDLSLETQYF	TGTGCCACCAGTGATTTGTCTTTGGAGACCCAGTACTTC
-	16	TRBV24-1	TRBJ2-2	-	CATSDLVEEGTGELFF	TGTGCCACCAGTGATTTGGTGGAGGAAGGCACCGGGGAGCTGTTTTTT
-	14	TRBV18	TRBJ1-1	TRBD1	CASSPTGGEGEAFF	TGTGCCAGCTCACCAACAGGGGGCGAAGGTGAAGCTTTCTTT
-	15	TRBV9	TRBJ2-1	TRBD1	CASSGGQGWYNEQFF	TGTGCCAGCAGCGGGGGACAGGGGTGGTACAATGAGCAGTTCTTC
many	15	TRBV27	TRBJ2-5	TRBD2	CASSPGTTSVETQYF	TGTGCCAGCAGTCCCGGGACTACTTCTGTGGAGACCCAGTACTTC
-	15	TRBV24-1	TRBJ2-1	-	CATSDRQRLDGEQFF	TGTGCCACCAGTGACCGCCAGAGGTTGGATGGTGAGCAGTTCTTC
-	16	TRBV3-1/TRBV3-2	TRBJ2-1	TRBD1	CASSTRDRGSYNEQFF	TGTGCCAGCAGCACCCGGGACAGGGGTTCCTACAATGAGCAGTTCTTC
-	11	TRBV24-1	TRBJ2-3	-	CATASTDTQYF	TGTGCCACTGCTAGCACAGATACGCAGTATTTT